Each of the 30 T cell receptor beta chains below was sequenced from the same sample in a study of blood T cell repertoires in COVID-19. Assay: immunoSEQ multiplex PCR; the TCRdb copy retains only in-frame clones and omits some. Counted here are some 150,000 clones, around nine tenths occurring once; the ten biggest clones make up over 3.5%. Sequencing input: peripheral blood. The receptors here all came from a man between 18 and 29 years old with active or convalescent COVID-19.

The genes are TRBV30 and TRBJ2-3; 11 nucleotides agree with TRBD2. The germline CDR1 and CDR2 sequences are GTSNPN and SVGIG (reference sequence). The length of the CDR3 is 17 residues. Trimming took 0 bases from V and 10 from J; bases not matched to a gene: 15. The CDR3 DNA reads as TGTGCCTGGAGTGTTACCGGGACTAGCGGAGCAAAAGGGGCGCAGTATTTT. It is translated as CAWSVTGTSGAKGAQYF.

V is TRBV30 and J is TRBJ2-1; 11 positions agree with TRBD2. CDR1 is GTSNPN, CDR2 SVGIG, per germline (reference sequence). With V trimmed by 8 bases and J by 6 bases, 12 bases remained unmatched. The CDR3 covers 15 residues. The DNA of the CDR3 is TGTGCCCTAAGAGGGCTAGCGGGAGGATTCAATGAGCAGTTCTTC. It yields the protein CALRGLAGGFNEQFF. Supplemented by reference TRBV30 and TRBJ2-1, the full variable domain reads SQTIHQWPATLVQPVGSPLSLECTVEGTSNPNLYWYRQAAGRGLQLLFYSVGIGQISSEVPQNLSASRPQDRQFILSSKKLLLSDSGFYLCALRGLAGGFNEQFFGPGTRLTVL.

The chain has TRBV4-3 and TRBJ2-7, with TRBD2 identical over 7 bases. Germline V gene lookup returns CDR1 LGHNA and CDR2 YSLEER. The CDR3 has 17 amino acids. Trimming at V came to 2 bases and at J to 5 bases, leaving 15 bases not matched to a gene. The CDR3 is CASSQLVSGGPYHEQYF. Here the CDR3 DNA reads TGCGCCAGCAGCCAATTGGTGTCGGGAGGCCCCTATCACGAGCAGTACTTC.

This chain joins TRBV28 and TRBJ2-7, with TRBD2 identical over 12 bases. Germline lookup yields CDR1 MDHEN and CDR2 SYDVKM. V shed 5 bases, J shed 6 bases, and the junction held 8 bases outside the gene matches. The CDR3 runs to 15 residues. The CDR3 is CASSLTSGRKGEQYF. CDR3 nucleotides: TGTGCCAGCAGTCTGACTAGCGGGAGAAAGGGCGAGCAGTACTTC. The full variable domain, with the rest looked up from reference TRBV28 and TRBJ2-7, is DVKVTQSSRYLVKRTGEKVFLECVQDMDHENMFWYRQDPGLGLRLIYFSYDVKMKEKGDIPEGYSVSREKKERFSLILESASTNQTSMYLCASSLTSGRKGEQYFGPGTRLTVT.

CDR3 DNA: TGTGCCAGCAGTTTGTCACTGGGCTATGAGCAGTTCTTC. This encodes CASSLSLGYEQFF. The V and J genes are TRBV27 and TRBJ2-1; D unresolved. The CDR3 sequence is 13 residues long. Germline-derived CDR1 and CDR2 are MNHEY and SMNVEV (reference sequence). The germline V and J ends were trimmed by 3 bases and 8 bases, with 11 bases remaining between them.

This rearrangement joins TRBV3-1 (or the pseudogene TRBV3-2) to TRBJ1-2, with D possibly being TRBD1 (6 bases). The V and J ends lost 0 bases and 2 bases respectively, with 7 bases between them. This CDR3 spans 14 amino acids. Germline values: CDR1 LGHDT, CDR2 YNNKEL (reference sequence). Here the CDR3 DNA reads TGTGCCAGCAGCCAAGAAAGGGGGAACTATGGCTACACCTTC. Its protein product is CASSQERGNYGYTF.

The V and J genes are TRBV30 and TRBJ1-6; D unresolved. This CDR3 is 15 amino acids long. Trimming shortened V by 2 bases and J by 8 bases, and 16 bases separated the two germline ends. Germline lookup yields CDR1 GTSNPN and CDR2 SVGIG (reference sequence). CDR3 in DNA: TGTGCCTGGAGTTCTGCCAGACCGAGGGATTCACCCCTCCACTTT. Translation gives CAWSSARPRDSPLHF.

The chain couples TRBV30 to TRBJ1-2, with a tentative D call TRBD1 (5 bases). Germline-derived CDR1 and CDR2 are GTSNPN and SVGIG (reference sequence). Trimming took 1 base from V and 8 from J, leaving 14 bases between them. CDR3 length: 13 residues. The CDR3: CAWSGSRWGGYTF. CDR3 bases: TGTGCCTGGAGTGGATCCAGGTGGGGCGGCTACACCTTC.

The chain couples TRBV18 to TRBJ2-5; 12 nucleotides align to TRBD2. The V gene's germline CDR1 is KGHSH and CDR2 LQKENI. Germline trimming cut 5 bases from V and 1 base from J; bases unmatched to any gene: 2. The CDR3 runs to 15 residues. The CDR3 DNA reads as TGTGCCAGCTCAACTAGCGGGGGGATCCAAGAGACCCAGTACTTC. The encoded protein is CASSTSGGIQETQYF.

The V and J genes are TRBV2 and TRBJ1-2; TRBD1 is a possible D gene (6 bases). V shed 6 bases and J shed 2 bases, with 10 bases lying between them. Germline V gene lookup returns CDR1 SNHLY and CDR2 FYNNEI. This CDR3 spans 13 amino acids. CDR3 sequence: CASREDRNYGYTF. The CDR3 bases are TGTGCCAGCAGGGAGGACAGAAACTATGGCTACACCTTC.

Comments on this clone: The same CDR3 is also encoded by other DNA sequences in this sample. This chain links TRBV5-1 with TRBJ1-1, with a tentative D call TRBD1 (5 bases). The CDR3 covers 14 residues. The V and J ends lost 0 bases and 0 bases respectively, with 6 bases between them. Germline V gives CDR1 SGHRS, CDR2 YFSETQ. Written as DNA, the CDR3 is TGCGCCAGCAGCTTGGCAGGGATGAACACTGAAGCTTTCTTT. This translates into CASSLAGMNTEAFF.

This clone has more than one count but fewer than ten. This rearrangement joins TRBV19 to TRBJ2-2; unclear D gene. Trimming pared 1 base from V and 8 bases from J, leaving 5 bases between. CDR3 size: 12 residues. Germline lookup yields CDR1 LNHDA and CDR2 SQIVND (reference sequence). This CDR3 reads CASSIVIGELFF. CDR3 bases: TGTGCCAGTAGTATAGTTATTGGGGAGCTGTTTTTT.

The V gene is TRBV13, the J gene TRBJ2-2, with 9 bases identical to TRBD2. The CDR3 contains 17 residues. CDR1 PRHDT and CDR2 FYEKMQ come from the germline V gene (reference sequence). V trimming: 5 bases; J trimming: 4 bases; junction bases outside the gene matches: 11. DNA for the CDR3: TGTGCCAGCAGCCCCTTCGGGGCTAGCGGGATCACCGGGGAGCTGTTTTTT. Its translation is CASSPFGASGITGELFF.

This clone was seen only a few times. This rearrangement joins TRBV18 to TRBJ1-1; the match to TRBD1 covers 8 bases. CDR1 is KGHSH and CDR2 is LQKENI in the germline V gene. Losses at the gene ends were 3 bases for V and 1 base for J; bases not matched to a gene: 1. The CDR3 covers 14 residues. The CDR3, as DNA: TGTGCCAGCTCACCGCAGGGGGCGAACACTGAAGCTTTCTTT. Amino acid sequence: CASSPQGANTEAFF.

As DNA, the CDR3 is TGTGCCAGCTCCACTATAGATACGCAGTATTTT. Translating gives CASSTIDTQYF. The genes are TRBV6-6 and TRBJ2-3; D is uncertain. The CDR3 contains 11 residues. With 8 bases removed from V and 5 bases from J, the gap between germline ends came to 8 bases. Looked up from germline, CDR1 is MNHNY and CDR2 is SVGAGI (reference sequence).

The CDR3 DNA is TGTGCCAGCTCACTCCAGGGTGACTATGGCTACACCTTC. Translated: CASSLQGDYGYTF. The rearrangement joins TRBV18 to TRBJ1-2; a weak D match, TRBD1 (5 bases). V gave up 4 bases and J gave up 3 bases, with 9 bases separating them. The CDR3 spans 13 residues. The V gene's germline CDR1 is KGHSH and CDR2 LQKENI. The complete variable domain, with remaining parts taken from reference TRBV18 and TRBJ1-2, reads NAGVMQNPRHLVRRRGQEARLRCSPMKGHSHVYWYRQLPEEGLKFMVYLQKENIIDESGMPKERFSAEFPKEGPSILRIQQVVRGDSAAYFCASSLQGDYGYTFGSGTRLTVV.

This chain connects TRBV18 to TRBJ2-7, with D possibly matching TRBD2 (6 bases). Germline assignment: CDR1 KGHSH and CDR2 LQKENI. V lost 6 bases and J 1 base, leaving 10 bases between the germline ends. This CDR3 contains 13 residues. CDR3 DNA sequence: TGTGCCAGCTCGCCCAGCGGGTCCTACGAGCAGTACTTC. It is translated as CASSPSGSYEQYF.

This chain uses TRBV3-1 (or the pseudogene TRBV3-2) with TRBJ2-7, with D possibly TRBD2 on 5 matching bases. Germline CDR1 and CDR2: LGHDT and YNNKEL (reference sequence). CDR3 size: 14 residues. Trimming pared 7 bases from V and 7 bases from J, leaving 20 bases between. The CDR3 nucleotides read TGTGCCAGCACCCGCAGGCCGGGAATCGGAGAGCAGTACTTC. This encodes CASTRRPGIGEQYF.

J is TRBJ1-5 and V is TRBV27, with a possible D match to TRBD1 (5 bases). Trimming removed 6 bases at V and 0 bases at J, with 12 bases between. This CDR3 region has 15 residues. Germline lookup yields CDR1 MNHEY and CDR2 SMNVEV (reference sequence). This chain's CDR3 is CASRGGAYSNQPQHF. DNA for the CDR3: TGTGCCAGCAGGGGGGGTGCTTATAGCAATCAGCCCCAGCATTTT.

V gene TRBV6-5 combines with J gene TRBJ1-5, with a tentative D call TRBD1 (5 bases). Trimming shortened V by 2 bases and J by 4 bases, and 12 bases separated the two germline ends. This CDR3 region has 15 residues. Germline V gene sequence: CDR1 MNHEY, CDR2 SVGAGI. The DNA for the CDR3 is TGTGCCAGCAGTTACGCCACAGGAAAGAATCAGCCCCAGCATTTT. The encoded protein is CASSYATGKNQPQHF.

CDR3 nucleotides: TGCGCCAGCAGTGAAGGTGGCAGGGGAGCGTATGGCTACACCTTC. Translating it yields CASSEGGRGAYGYTF. V is TRBV10-2 and J is TRBJ1-2; TRBD1 is a possible D gene (6 bases). Germline V CDR1 and CDR2: WSHSY, SAAADI. The CDR3 sequence is 15 residues long. The V end was cut by 3 bases, the J end by 5 bases, with 16 bases between.

The gene calls are TRBV7-6 and TRBJ1-3, with D possibly TRBD1 on 5 matching bases. CDR1 is SGHVS, CDR2 FNYEAQ, per germline. Trimming stripped 4 bases from V and 0 bases from J, with 10 bases between. CDR3 length equals 15 residues. CDR3 residues: CASSSGGYSGNTIYF. CDR3 in DNA: TGTGCCAGCAGCTCCGGGGGGTACTCTGGAAACACCATATATTTT.

The rearrangement uses TRBV7-9 and TRBJ2-1, with 10 bases that match TRBD1. Trimming at V came to 6 bases and at J to 6 bases, leaving 8 bases not matched to a gene. CDR1 is SEHNR, CDR2 FQNEAQ, per germline (reference sequence). The length of the CDR3 is 15 residues. CDR3 in DNA: TGTGCCAGCAGACCAACGGGACAGGGGATCAATGAGCAGTTCTTC. This sequence encodes CASRPTGQGINEQFF. The entire variable domain, with the rest obtained from reference TRBV7-9 and TRBJ2-1, is as follows: DTGVSQNPRHKITKRGQNVTFRCDPISEHNRLYWYRQTLGQGPEFLTYFQNEAQLEKSRLLSDRFSAERPKGSFSTLEIQRTEQGDSAMYLCASRPTGQGINEQFFGPGTRLTVL.

The genes are TRBV7-2 and TRBJ2-7, with D perhaps TRBD2 (6 bases). The V gene lost 1 base and the J gene lost 4 bases, with 14 bases spanning the gap. Germline CDR1 SGHTA, CDR2 FQGNSA. There are 15 residues in the CDR3. CDR3 nucleotides: TGTGCCAGCAGCTTAGATGGCGGGATTCAGTACGAGCAGTACTTC. It yields the protein CASSLDGGIQYEQYF.

This clone has just one count. Additional DNA sequences in this sample encode the identical CDR3. V usage is TRBV7-9 and J usage is TRBJ2-1; 7 bases line up with TRBD2. The V gene's germline CDR1 is SEHNR and CDR2 FQNEAQ (reference sequence). Trimming cost V 0 bases and J 7 bases; bases outside gene matches: 0. The CDR3 runs 13 residues. In DNA, the CDR3 is TGTGCCAGCAGCTTAGCGGGAGGGAATGAGCAGTTCTTC. Residues: CASSLAGGNEQFF.

This chain joins TRBV5-1 and TRBJ2-7; D uncertain. The germline V gene encodes CDR1 SGHRS and CDR2 YFSETQ. The CDR3 length is 15 residues. V dropped 1 base and J dropped 0 bases, with 11 bases sitting between them. CDR3 in DNA: TGCGCCAGCAGCTTGACCCCGTTTAGCTCCTACGAGCAGTACGTC. It codes for CASSLTPFSSYEQYV.

The table lists this clone with a few counts. This chain uses TRBV7-9 with TRBJ1-1; D is perhaps TRBD1 (6 bases). Trimming took off 4 bases at V and 4 bases at J, with 10 bases between the two ends. This CDR3 comprises 13 residues. Germline CDR1 SEHNR, CDR2 FQNEAQ (reference sequence). CDR3 in DNA: TGTGCCAGCAGCTCCGACAGGAGCACTGAAGCTTTCTTT. This encodes CASSSDRSTEAFF.

The chain combines TRBV28 with TRBJ1-2, with D possibly being TRBD1 (6 bases). The length of the CDR3 is 14 residues. V was pared by 4 bases and J by 5 bases, with 14 bases between. Looked up from germline, CDR1 is MDHEN and CDR2 is SYDVKM. The DNA of the CDR3 is TGTGCCAGCAGTTCTACATTAGGGGGTTATGGCTACACCTTC. Protein product: CASSSTLGGYGYTF.

In this sample, this clone turned up once. The genes are TRBV19 and TRBJ1-1, with D unclear. The CDR3 runs 14 residues. Trimming stripped 8 bases from V and 4 bases from J, with 17 bases between. Germline V CDR1 and CDR2: LNHDA, SQIVND (reference sequence). DNA for the CDR3: TGTGCCAGTTGCCTCGCTCCACCGCGCACTGAAGCTTTCTTT. Translation: CASCLAPPRTEAFF.

CDR3 sequence: CAIGASGDEETQYF. Written as DNA, the CDR3 is TGTGCCATCGGAGCTAGCGGGGATGAAGAGACCCAGTACTTC. The genes are TRBV10-3 and TRBJ2-5; 9 positions agree with TRBD2. Germline-derived CDR1 and CDR2 are ENHRY and SYGVKD. The CDR3 consists of 14 residues. Germline trimming cut 8 bases from V and 3 bases from J; bases unmatched to any gene: 7.